Sequencing of this TCR beta chain was carried out in a study of T cells in Graves' hyperthyroidism and ophthalmopathy. General study results and limits: Blood samples included most of the expanded thyroid clonotypes exceeding 0.001.

Germline CDR1 is MDHEN and CDR2 is SYDVKM. The CDR3 totals 12 residues. Trimming took 6 bases from V and 7 from J, leaving 12 bases between them. Ophthalmopathy in the patients scored at least 3 on Clinical Activity Score and at least 4 on NOSPECS grade, lasting under 3 months. PBMCs were sourced from over 8.5 ml fresh peripheral blood. As regards this clonotype: Its antigen remains unknown. A much larger clonotype is one base distant, so this may be a read error.

What was amplified from RNA transcripts were TCR beta CDR3 regions. With the HTBI primer set, the TCR CDR3 went through a first round of RT-PCR. TCRdb itself ran the multiplex PCR reads through MiXCR, one entry per CDR3 protein. The table shows roughly 530,000 distinct CDR3 sequences, with 17% occurring only once. The TCR sequence derives from a young woman with Graves' ophthalmopathy. V gene TRBV28 combines with J gene TRBJ1-2; TRBD1 is a possible D gene (5 bases). The sequenced sample was blood. The CDR3 spells CASRGASGGYTF. CDR3 coding DNA: TGTGCCAGCAGAGGGGCGTCGGGTGGCTACACCTTC.